Listed below are T cell receptor beta chains from one sample, sequenced in a study of T cells in Graves' hyperthyroidism and ophthalmopathy. Each CDR3 protein gets one entry after TCRdb re-called the multiplex PCR reads with MiXCR. The sample lists 550,000 to 800,000 distinct CDR3 sequences, 15% to 20% occurring once. Sequences were obtained from blood. Receptors were obtained from a man aged 50 or older with Graves' hyperthyroidism. Both conserved end residues are trimmed from each CDR3.

v_gene,CDR3aa
TRBV9,ASSHLTGGRDLREQF
TRBV2,AGRTQETQY
TRBV19,ASSPGQERYEQY
TRBV13,ASRWTSGTGNEQF
TRBV7-9,ASSLQGVGEQY
TRBV11-2,ASSLSYERSYNEQF
TRBV18,ASSPPALREQY
TRBV9,ASSPELASTDTQY
TRBV2,ASSVETSNYGYT
TRBV6-2/TRBV6-3,ASSWLGASYGYT
TRBV27,ASSWAGSYGYT
TRBV5-1,ASSQGTLSTDTQY
TRBV6-1,ASSYGRRGGEQY
TRBV20-1,SASGTSGRSSTDTQY
TRBV19,ASSLLGGRNPQH
TRBV28,ASSLRGNKQF
TRBV30,AWNTQSLNTEAF
TRBV6-5,ASSYRDLGELF
TRBV28,ASSRPLQPQH
TRBV28,ASSLKTGLPHEQF
TRBV20-1,SASARTSGGSDTQY
TRBV3-1,ASSQAFTAKY
TRBV19,ASSIWGPAVNEQF